These T cell receptor beta chains were read from a single sample in a study of CD8+ T cells in alopecia areata. Clones were read by immunoSEQ multiplex PCR, and TCRdb kept only the in-frame ones, dropping some. The top ten hold roughly 30% of the sample, which has about 120,000 clones, 50% to 75% seen once. The material sequenced was CD8+ T cells sorted from blood, taken at week 4, from a patient treated with tofacitinib. The receptor set was obtained from a human donor with alopecia areata. The CDR3 runs from the conserved cysteine through the conserved F or W. The D gene is left open where the match is weak. Clone size is given for some rows only: seen once, a few or many times, or a class if the clone is expanded.

D gene: .
J gene: TRBJ1-5
clone size: .
V gene: TRBV6-5
CDR3 DNA: TGTGCCAGCAGCATCTCATCAGGCAATCAGCCCCAGCATTTT
CDR3 protein: CASSISSGNQPQHF

D gene: .
J gene: TRBJ1-2
clone size: .
V gene: TRBV29-1
CDR3 DNA: TGCAGCGTTGAAGGGCTGGCCGAGGGGAGTTATGGCTACACCTTC
CDR3 protein: CSVEGLAEGSYGYTF

D gene: TRBD1
J gene: TRBJ2-5
clone size: .
V gene: TRBV10-3
CDR3 DNA: TGTGCCATCACCGAGGACAGGGATGGAGAGACCCAGTACTTC
CDR3 protein: CAITEDRDGETQYF

D gene: .
J gene: TRBJ2-6
clone size: .
V gene: TRBV30
CDR3 DNA: TGTGCCTGGAGCCTTACCTCGACAGTCCCAGCCAACGTCCTGACTTTC
CDR3 protein: CAWSLTSTVPANVLTF

D gene: .
J gene: TRBJ2-3
clone size: .
V gene: TRBV6-5
CDR3 DNA: TGTGCCAGCAGTTTAGCAGGTGGGACAGATACGCAGTATTTT
CDR3 protein: CASSLAGGTDTQYF

D gene: .
J gene: TRBJ1-1
clone size: .
V gene: TRBV9
CDR3 DNA: TGTGCCAGCAGCTTAGGGTCATACACTGAAGCTTTCTTT
CDR3 protein: CASSLGSYTEAFF

D gene: .
J gene: TRBJ2-2
clone size: .
V gene: TRBV30
CDR3 DNA: TGTGCCTGGGGGCCCGGGGACCGGGAGCTGTTTTTT
CDR3 protein: CAWGPGDRELFF

D gene: .
J gene: TRBJ2-5
clone size: once
V gene: TRBV15
CDR3 DNA: TGTGCCACCAGCAGATACGACAACCAAGAGACCCAGTACTTC
CDR3 protein: CATSRYDNQETQYF

D gene: TRBD1
J gene: TRBJ2-7
clone size: .
V gene: TRBV29-1
CDR3 DNA: TGCAGCGTGGGAACAGGGGAATTAGTCTACGAGCAGTACTTC
CDR3 protein: CSVGTGELVYEQYF

D gene: TRBD1
J gene: TRBJ2-5
clone size: .
V gene: TRBV30
CDR3 DNA: TGTGCCTGGAAACAGGGGACGGAGACCCAGTACTTC
CDR3 protein: CAWKQGTETQYF

D gene: .
J gene: TRBJ1-5
clone size: .
V gene: TRBV29-1
CDR3 DNA: TGCAGCGTTCGACAGGGCAATCAGCCCCAGCATTTT
CDR3 protein: CSVRQGNQPQHF

D gene: TRBD2
J gene: TRBJ2-5
clone size: .
V gene: TRBV13
CDR3 DNA: TGTGCCAGCACCAGGACTAGCGGGGCCGTCGGGGAAGAGACCCAGTACTTC
CDR3 protein: CASTRTSGAVGEETQYF

D gene: .
J gene: TRBJ2-5
clone size: .
V gene: TRBV11-2
CDR3 DNA: TGTGCCAGCACGGCCTTCGGGGAGACCCAGTACTTC
CDR3 protein: CASTAFGETQYF

D gene: TRBD1
J gene: TRBJ2-7
clone size: .
V gene: TRBV19
CDR3 DNA: TGTGCCAGTTCAGACAGGGATGCGTCCTACGAGCAGTACTTC
CDR3 protein: CASSDRDASYEQYF

D gene: TRBD1
J gene: TRBJ1-1
clone size: .
V gene: TRBV5-1
CDR3 DNA: TGCGCCAGCAGCTTGGAGGGGGCCTGGACTGAAGCTTTCTTT
CDR3 protein: CASSLEGAWTEAFF

D gene: TRBD1
J gene: TRBJ2-1
clone size: .
V gene: TRBV7-9
CDR3 DNA: TGTGCCAGCAGCACTCCTGACAGGGATCCCTACAATGAGCAGTTCTTC
CDR3 protein: CASSTPDRDPYNEQFF

D gene: TRBD2
J gene: TRBJ2-3
clone size: .
V gene: TRBV7-9
CDR3 DNA: TGTGCCAGCAGCTTATCCCGGACTAGCGGGGGGGCAACAGATACGCAGTATTTT
CDR3 protein: CASSLSRTSGGATDTQYF

D gene: .
J gene: TRBJ2-7
clone size: .
V gene: TRBV19
CDR3 DNA: TGTGCCAGTAGTATAGATGGTCCCTACGAGCAGTACTTC
CDR3 protein: CASSIDGPYEQYF

D gene: TRBD1
J gene: TRBJ1-1
clone size: once
V gene: TRBV30
CDR3 DNA: TGTGCCTGGAATGAGGGGGCCTTGAACACTGAAGCTTTCTTT
CDR3 protein: CAWNEGALNTEAFF

D gene: TRBD1
J gene: TRBJ2-7
clone size: .
V gene: TRBV29-1
CDR3 DNA: TGCAGCGTTGAGGAAGGGGGCGCAACCTACGAGCAGTACTTC
CDR3 protein: CSVEEGGATYEQYF

D gene: .
J gene: TRBJ2-7
clone size: few
V gene: TRBV29-1
CDR3 DNA: TGCAGCGTTCGCCTAGGGGGGAACAACGAGCAGTACTTC
CDR3 protein: CSVRLGGNNEQYF

D gene: .
J gene: TRBJ2-3
clone size: few
V gene: TRBV5-4
CDR3 DNA: TGTGCCAGCAGCTTGGCCGTATCTACGTTCACAGATACGCAGTATTTT
CDR3 protein: CASSLAVSTFTDTQYF

D gene: TRBD1
J gene: TRBJ1-1
clone size: .
V gene: TRBV29-1
CDR3 DNA: TGCAGCGTTGAAGCGCAGGGGGTGGAAGCTTTCTTT
CDR3 protein: CSVEAQGVEAFF

D gene: .
J gene: TRBJ2-7
clone size: .
V gene: TRBV7-9
CDR3 DNA: TGTGCCAGCAGCGACGGACTTATCGAATCCTACGAGCAGTACTTC
CDR3 protein: CASSDGLIESYEQYF